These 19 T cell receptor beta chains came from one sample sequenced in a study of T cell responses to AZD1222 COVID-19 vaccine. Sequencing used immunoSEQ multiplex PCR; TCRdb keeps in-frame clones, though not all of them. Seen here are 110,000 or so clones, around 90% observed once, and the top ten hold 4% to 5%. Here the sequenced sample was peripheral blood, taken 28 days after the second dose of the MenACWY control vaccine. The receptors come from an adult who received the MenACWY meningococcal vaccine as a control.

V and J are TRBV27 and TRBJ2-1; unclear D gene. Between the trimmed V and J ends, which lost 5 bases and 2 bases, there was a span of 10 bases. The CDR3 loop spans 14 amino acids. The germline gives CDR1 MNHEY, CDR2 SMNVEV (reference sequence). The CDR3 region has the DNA TGTGCCAGCAGTAACGGAGAGCCCTACAATGAGCAGTTCTTC. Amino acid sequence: CASSNGEPYNEQFF.

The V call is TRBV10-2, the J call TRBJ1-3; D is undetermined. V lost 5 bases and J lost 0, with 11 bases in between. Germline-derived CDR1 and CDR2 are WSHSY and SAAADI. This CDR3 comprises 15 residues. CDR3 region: CASSSGAGSGNTIYF. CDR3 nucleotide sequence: TGCGCCAGCAGTTCAGGAGCGGGCTCTGGAAACACCATATATTTT.

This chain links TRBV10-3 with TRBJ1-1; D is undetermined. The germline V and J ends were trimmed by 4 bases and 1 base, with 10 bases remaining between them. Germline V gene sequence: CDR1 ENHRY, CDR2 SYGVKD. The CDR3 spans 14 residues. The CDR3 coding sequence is TGTGCCATCAGTGGGTCGATAAGGAACACTGAAGCTTTCTTT. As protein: CAISGSIRNTEAFF.

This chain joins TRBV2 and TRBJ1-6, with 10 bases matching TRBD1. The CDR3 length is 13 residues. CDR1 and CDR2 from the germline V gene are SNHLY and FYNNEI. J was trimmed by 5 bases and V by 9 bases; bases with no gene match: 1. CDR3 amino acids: CARGQGDNSPLHF. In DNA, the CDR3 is TGTGCCAGAGGACAGGGGGATAATTCACCCCTCCACTTT.

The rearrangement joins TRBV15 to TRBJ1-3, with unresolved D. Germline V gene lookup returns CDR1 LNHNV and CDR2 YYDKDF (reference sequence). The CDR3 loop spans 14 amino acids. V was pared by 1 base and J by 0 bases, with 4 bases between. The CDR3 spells CATSRGISGNTIYF. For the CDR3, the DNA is TGTGCCACCAGCAGAGGTATCTCTGGAAACACCATATATTTT.

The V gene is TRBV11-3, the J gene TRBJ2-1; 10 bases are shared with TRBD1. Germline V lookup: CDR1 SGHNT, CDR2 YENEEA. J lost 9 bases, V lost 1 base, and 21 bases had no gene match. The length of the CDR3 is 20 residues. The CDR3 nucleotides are TGTGCCAGCAGCTTAGGCCTGCCCCGACAGGGGGCGGTGGTCGACAGTGAGCAGTTCTTC. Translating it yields CASSLGLPRQGAVVDSEQFF.

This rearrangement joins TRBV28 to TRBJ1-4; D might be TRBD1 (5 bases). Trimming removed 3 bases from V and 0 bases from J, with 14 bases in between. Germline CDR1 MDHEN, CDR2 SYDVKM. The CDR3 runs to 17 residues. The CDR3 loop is CASSFLGLGATNEKLFF. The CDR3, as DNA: TGTGCCAGCAGTTTTCTCGGGTTGGGGGCAACTAATGAAAAACTGTTTTTT.

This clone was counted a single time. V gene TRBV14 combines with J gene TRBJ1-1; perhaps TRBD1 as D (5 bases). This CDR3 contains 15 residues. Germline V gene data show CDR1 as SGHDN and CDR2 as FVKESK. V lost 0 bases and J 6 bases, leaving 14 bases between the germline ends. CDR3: CASSQDKGLGAEAFF. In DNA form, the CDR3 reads TGTGCCAGCAGCCAAGACAAGGGCTTGGGGGCTGAAGCTTTCTTT.

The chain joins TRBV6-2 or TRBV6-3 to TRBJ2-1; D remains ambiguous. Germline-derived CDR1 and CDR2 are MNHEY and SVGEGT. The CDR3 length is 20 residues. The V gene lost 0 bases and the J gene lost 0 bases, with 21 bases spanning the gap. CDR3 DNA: TGTGCCAGCAGTTACTCGATTAGTCTCGCAGCCTTTTTCTCCTACAATGAGCAGTTCTTC. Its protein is CASSYSISLAAFFSYNEQFF.

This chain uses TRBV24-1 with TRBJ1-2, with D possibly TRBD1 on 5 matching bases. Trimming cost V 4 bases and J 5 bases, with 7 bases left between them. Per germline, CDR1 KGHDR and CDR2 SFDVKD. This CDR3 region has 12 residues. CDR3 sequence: CATSEGGYGYTF. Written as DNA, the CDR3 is TGTGCCACCAGTGAGGGGGGTTATGGCTACACCTTC.

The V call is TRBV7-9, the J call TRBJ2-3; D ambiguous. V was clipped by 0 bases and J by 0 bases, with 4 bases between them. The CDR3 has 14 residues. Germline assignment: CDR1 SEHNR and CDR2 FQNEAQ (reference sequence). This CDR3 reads CASSLAGSTDTQYF. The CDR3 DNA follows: TGTGCCAGCAGCTTAGCGGGCAGCACAGATACGCAGTATTTT. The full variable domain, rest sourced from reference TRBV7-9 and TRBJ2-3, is DTGVSQNPRHKITKRGQNVTFRCDPISEHNRLYWYRQTLGQGPEFLTYFQNEAQLEKSRLLSDRFSAERPKGSFSTLEIQRTEQGDSAMYLCASSLAGSTDTQYFGPGTRLTVL.

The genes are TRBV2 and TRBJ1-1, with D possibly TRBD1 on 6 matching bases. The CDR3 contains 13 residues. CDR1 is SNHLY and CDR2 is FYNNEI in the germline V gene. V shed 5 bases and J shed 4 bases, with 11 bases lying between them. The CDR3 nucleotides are TGTGCCAGCAGTTTCGACAGGCCCACTGAAGCTTTCTTT. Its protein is CASSFDRPTEAFF.

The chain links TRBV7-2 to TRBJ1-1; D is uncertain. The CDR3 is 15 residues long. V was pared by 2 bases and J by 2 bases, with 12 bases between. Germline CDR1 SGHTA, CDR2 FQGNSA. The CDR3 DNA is TGTGCCAGCAGCTTAAGCCCGGAGACAAACACTGAAGCTTTCTTT. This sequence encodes CASSLSPETNTEAFF.

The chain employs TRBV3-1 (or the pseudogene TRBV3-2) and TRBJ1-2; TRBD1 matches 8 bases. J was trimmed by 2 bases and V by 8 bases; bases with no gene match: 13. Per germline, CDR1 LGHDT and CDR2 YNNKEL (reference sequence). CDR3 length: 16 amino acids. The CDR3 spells CASSSDRGGSNYGYTF. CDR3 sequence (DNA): TGTGCCAGCTCCTCAGACAGGGGAGGTTCGAACTATGGCTACACCTTC.

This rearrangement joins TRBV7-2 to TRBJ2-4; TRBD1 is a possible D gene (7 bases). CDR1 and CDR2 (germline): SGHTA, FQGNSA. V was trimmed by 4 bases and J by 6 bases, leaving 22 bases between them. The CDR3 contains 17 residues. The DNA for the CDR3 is TGTGCCAGCAGCTCGCTCAGACAGGGTGCGGGGAGAAACATTCAGTACTTC. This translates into CASSSLRQGAGRNIQYF.

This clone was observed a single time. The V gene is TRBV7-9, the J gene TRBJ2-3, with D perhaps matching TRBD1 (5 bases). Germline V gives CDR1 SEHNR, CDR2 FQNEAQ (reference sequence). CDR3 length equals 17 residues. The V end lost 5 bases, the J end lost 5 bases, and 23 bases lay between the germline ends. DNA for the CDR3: TGTGCCAGCAGCCCTGGGCAGGGCACCCCAGCCAGAGATACGCAGTATTTT. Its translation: CASSPGQGTPARDTQYF.

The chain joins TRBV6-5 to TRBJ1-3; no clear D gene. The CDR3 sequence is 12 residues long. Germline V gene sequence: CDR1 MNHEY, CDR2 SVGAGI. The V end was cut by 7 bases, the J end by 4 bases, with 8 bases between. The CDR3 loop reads CASTSTGNTIYF. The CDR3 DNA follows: TGTGCCAGCACCTCGACAGGAAACACCATATATTTT.

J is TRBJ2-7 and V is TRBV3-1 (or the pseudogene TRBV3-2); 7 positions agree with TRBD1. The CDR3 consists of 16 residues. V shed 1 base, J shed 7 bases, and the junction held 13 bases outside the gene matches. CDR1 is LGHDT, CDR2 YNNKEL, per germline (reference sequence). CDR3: CASSQGRLTGLGEQYV. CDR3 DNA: TGTGCCAGCAGCCAAGGAAGACTGACAGGGCTTGGGGAGCAGTACGTC.

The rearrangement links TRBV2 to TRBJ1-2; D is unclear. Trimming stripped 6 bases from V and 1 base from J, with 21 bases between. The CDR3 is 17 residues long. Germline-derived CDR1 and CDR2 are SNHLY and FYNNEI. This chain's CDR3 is CASREIGPGNVNYGYTF. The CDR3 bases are TGTGCCAGCAGGGAAATAGGACCCGGGAATGTTAACTATGGCTACACCTTC.